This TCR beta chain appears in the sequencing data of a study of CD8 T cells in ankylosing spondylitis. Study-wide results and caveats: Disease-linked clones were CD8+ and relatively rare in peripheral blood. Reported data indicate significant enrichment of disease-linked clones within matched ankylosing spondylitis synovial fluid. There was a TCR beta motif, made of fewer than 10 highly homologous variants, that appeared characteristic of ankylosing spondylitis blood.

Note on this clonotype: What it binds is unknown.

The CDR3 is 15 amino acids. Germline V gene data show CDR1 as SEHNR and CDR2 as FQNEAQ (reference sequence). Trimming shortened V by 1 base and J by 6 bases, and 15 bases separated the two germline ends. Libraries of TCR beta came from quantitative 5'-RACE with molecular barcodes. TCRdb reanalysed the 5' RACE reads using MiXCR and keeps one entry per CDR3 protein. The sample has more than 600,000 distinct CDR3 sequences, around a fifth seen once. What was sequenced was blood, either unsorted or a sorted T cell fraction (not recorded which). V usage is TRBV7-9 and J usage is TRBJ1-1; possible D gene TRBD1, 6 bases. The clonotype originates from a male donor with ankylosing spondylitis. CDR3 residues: CASSLDGGRGAEAFF. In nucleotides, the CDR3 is TGTGCCAGCAGCTTAGATGGGGGGCGCGGCGCTGAAGCTTTCTTT.